Below, 20 T cell receptor beta chains from the same sample are listed, as sequenced in a study of response to subunit inactivated influenza vaccine. In TCRdb, the RT-PCR reads were re-called with MiXCR into one record per CDR3 protein. The table includes roughly 520,000 distinct CDR3 sequences, roughly 25% detected once. Sequences were derived from CD4+ T cells sorted from PBMCs, sampled roughly 5 days after vaccination. The receptors derive from a middle-aged man who received an inactivated influenza vaccine.

The gene calls are TRBV28 and TRBJ2-1; D may be TRBD1 (6 bases). Germline CDR1 MDHEN, CDR2 SYDVKM. V was shortened by 1 base and J by 5 bases, with 9 bases between the two germline ends. The CDR3 contains 14 residues. CDR3 DNA: TGTGCCAGCAGTTTATCAGGGGTGCACAATGAGCAGTTCTTC. This encodes CASSLSGVHNEQFF.

The chain recombines TRBV6-2 or TRBV6-3 with TRBJ1-1; D call uncertain. This CDR3 spans 13 amino acids. Looked up from germline, CDR1 is MNHEY and CDR2 is SVGEGT. The germline V and J ends were trimmed by 5 bases and 6 bases, with 13 bases remaining between them. CDR3 nucleotides: TGTGCCAGCAGTGGACGGAGAGGAGCTGAAGCTTTCTTT. Translated, it gives CASSGRRGAEAFF.

This clonotype was detected many times. The gene calls are TRBV29-1 and TRBJ1-5; D remains unclear. V was shortened by 4 bases and J by 4 bases, with 14 bases between the two germline ends. CDR1 is SQVTM, CDR2 ANQGSEA, per germline. The CDR3 is made up of 14 amino acids. CDR3 nucleotides: TGCAGCGTTGTAGAAACCGACCCAAATCAGCCCCAGCATTTT. Its protein is CSVVETDPNQPQHF.

The chain has TRBV16 and TRBJ2-2; TRBD2 might be the D (6 bases). The V gene lost 7 bases and the J gene lost 0 bases, with 12 bases spanning the gap. CDR3 length: 15 amino acids. CDR1 is KGHSY, CDR2 FQNENV, per germline. In DNA form, the CDR3 reads TGTGCCAGCATGATCGGGGGTACGAACACCGGGGAGCTGTTTTTT. Translating gives CASMIGGTNTGELFF.

The genes are TRBV20-1 and TRBJ2-7; 8 bases match TRBD1. The V segment lost 0 bases and the J segment 3 bases; nucleotides outside the gene matches: 7. The CDR3 spans 15 residues. Germline V gene lookup returns CDR1 DFQATT and CDR2 SNEGSKA (reference sequence). The CDR3 spells CSARDPGRGLYEQYF. CDR3 in DNA: TGCAGTGCTAGAGATCCGGGCAGGGGGCTCTACGAGCAGTACTTC.

The chain uses TRBV12-3 or TRBV12-4 and TRBJ2-3, with 10 bases fitting TRBD2. V shed 3 bases, J shed 3 bases, and the junction held 3 bases outside the gene matches. The CDR3 covers 15 residues. Here the CDR3 reads CASSFGGLATDTQYF. DNA for the CDR3: TGTGCCAGCAGTTTTGGGGGACTAGCGACAGATACGCAGTATTTT.

This chain joins TRBV10-3 and TRBJ1-4; D is ambiguous. This CDR3 contains 14 residues. V was cut by 2 bases and J by 7 bases, with 11 bases left in between. The germline gives CDR1 ENHRY, CDR2 SYGVKD. CDR3 nucleotide sequence: TGTGCCATCAGTGAGCTGGCCGAGAGTGAAAAACTGTTTTTT. This codes for CAISELAESEKLFF.

This clonotype has only a few counts. V is TRBV4-3 and J is TRBJ2-7, with D tentatively TRBD2 (5 bases). This CDR3 contains 15 residues. The V and J ends lost 0 bases and 1 base respectively, with 10 bases between them. The germline V gene encodes CDR1 LGHNA and CDR2 YSLEER. CDR3 in DNA: TGCGCCAGCAGCCAAGAGGGAGTCGGATCCTACGAGCAGTACTTC. The encoded protein is CASSQEGVGSYEQYF.

This rearrangement joins TRBV7-9 to TRBJ2-7, with D hard to call. The CDR3 has 13 residues. Germline-derived CDR1 and CDR2 are SEHNR and FQNEAQ (reference sequence). Between the trimmed V and J ends, which lost 6 bases and 3 bases, there was a span of 12 bases. The chain's CDR3 is CASSSYGSYEQYF. The CDR3 DNA sequence: TGTGCCAGCAGTTCTTACGGTAGCTACGAGCAGTACTTC.

The V gene is TRBV12-3 or TRBV12-4, the J gene TRBJ2-7, with 7 positions matching TRBD2. The CDR3 loop spans 15 amino acids. The V gene end was trimmed by 5 bases and the J gene end by 0 bases; junction bases not matched to a gene: 7. CDR3 region: CASSSGVLSSYEQYF. DNA of the CDR3: TGTGCCAGCAGTAGCGGGGTACTGAGCTCCTACGAGCAGTACTTC.

The genes are TRBV25-1 and TRBJ2-5; D is tentatively TRBD1 or TRBD2 (5 bases each). The CDR3 has 16 residues. V lost 2 bases, J lost 5 bases, and 18 bases lay in between. The germline V gene encodes CDR1 MGHDK and CDR2 SYGVNS. The CDR3 protein is CASSEGIRDPGETQYF. CDR3 nucleotide sequence: TGTGCCAGCAGTGAAGGGATCCGGGACCCGGGGGAGACCCAGTACTTC. The full variable domain, its missing parts supplied by reference TRBV25-1 and TRBJ2-5, is EADIYQTPRYLVIGTGKKITLECSQTMGHDKMYWYQQDPGMELHLIHYSYGVNSTEKGDLSSESTVSRIRTEHFPLTLESARPSHTSQYLCASSEGIRDPGETQYFGPGTRLLVL.

This clonotype was detected only a few times. V is TRBV3-1 and J is TRBJ1-2; no firm D call. The CDR3 contains 12 residues. V shed 0 bases and J shed 6 bases, with 5 bases lying between them. CDR1 is LGHDT, CDR2 YNNKEL, per germline (reference sequence). The CDR3, as DNA: TGTGCCAGCAGCCAAGACTGGGATGGCTACACCTTC. This gives the protein CASSQDWDGYTF.

V usage is TRBV20-1 and J usage is TRBJ2-5; no definite D call. CDR3 length: 13 amino acids. From germline, CDR1 is DFQATT and CDR2 SNEGSKA (reference sequence). The V gene lost 1 base and the J gene lost 1 base, with 7 bases spanning the gap. CDR3 in DNA: TGCAGTGCTAGAGTTCCAACCCAAGAGACCCAGTACTTC. Amino acids: CSARVPTQETQYF.

J is TRBJ1-6 and V is TRBV28; D ambiguous. The V end lost 10 bases, the J end lost 14 bases, and 21 bases lay between the germline ends. Germline-derived CDR1 and CDR2 are MDHEN and SYDVKM. The CDR3 is 13 amino acids. CDR3 in amino acids: CATLQNRRLALHF. Written as DNA, the CDR3 is TGTGCCACACTACAGAATAGGAGACTGGCCCTCCACTTT.

The genes are TRBV7-8 and TRBJ2-1; 7 positions match TRBD2. The V gene end was trimmed by 5 bases and the J gene end by 9 bases; junction bases not matched to a gene: 10. Looked up from germline, CDR1 is SGHVS and CDR2 is FQNEAQ. The CDR3 extends over 14 amino acids. The CDR3 DNA is TGTGCCAGCAGCCTTCAGACTAGCCAGGCTGAGCAGTTCTTC. Translated: CASSLQTSQAEQFF.

The sample holds a few counts of this clonotype. This sequence joins TRBV29-1 and TRBJ1-2; weak D call: TRBD1 (5 bases). Germline values: CDR1 SQVTM, CDR2 ANQGSEA. CDR3 length: 14 amino acids. With 5 bases removed from V and 0 bases from J, the gap between germline ends came to 13 bases. The CDR3 sequence is CSVQGTPSNYGYTF. In DNA form, the CDR3 reads TGCAGCGTTCAAGGGACTCCCTCTAACTATGGCTACACCTTC.

This chain uses TRBV20-1 with TRBJ2-5; D is undetermined. The CDR3 has 11 residues. Germline CDR1 DFQATT, CDR2 SNEGSKA (reference sequence). Deletions cut 4 bases from V and 4 bases from J, with 7 bases between. The CDR3 loop reads CSATLGETQYF. The CDR3 nucleotides are TGCAGTGCTACCCTTGGAGAGACCCAGTACTTC.

The rearrangement links TRBV7-9 to TRBJ1-3; D gene ambiguous. The CDR3 totals 15 residues. CDR1 SEHNR and CDR2 FQNEAQ come from the germline V gene (reference sequence). Trimming took off 5 bases at V and 0 bases at J, with 11 bases between the two ends. Written as DNA, the CDR3 is TGTGCCAGCAGCCCCGACACAAACTCTGGAAACACCATATATTTT. Its protein product is CASSPDTNSGNTIYF.

The chain uses TRBV5-2 and TRBJ2-1; the table's D call of TRBD2 was not tested on the DNA. TRBV5-2 is a recognized pseudogene. The CDR3 runs to 18 residues. DNA for the CDR3: TGTGCCAGGGGCCGGCGTCTAGCGGTAACACCCTCCTACAATGAGCAGTTCTTC. Its translation is CARGRRLAVTPSYNEQFF.

This clonotype showed up many times. The chain joins TRBV29-1 to TRBJ2-1; TRBD1 agrees at 8 bases. Germline values: CDR1 SQVTM, CDR2 ANQGSEA. V shed 6 bases and J 7 bases; nucleotides not matched to a gene: 8. This CDR3 has 13 amino acids. The CDR3 here is CSVDRVLTNEQFF. The CDR3 nucleotides read TGCAGCGTGGACAGGGTCTTAACTAATGAGCAGTTCTTC.